A selection of T cell receptor beta chains follows, all from one sample in a study of beta chain features in type 1 diabetes. TCRdb's copy holds only in-frame clones and misses some; the assay was immunoSEQ multiplex PCR. The table lists under 550,000 clones, about an eighth of them singletons. Sequencing input: naive CD4+ T cells from blood. The receptors here all came from a woman younger than 35 in good health. Both conserved end residues are part of each CDR3. D genes are given only for firm matches.

v_call d_call cdr3_length cdr3_aa
TRBV11-3 TRBD1 13 CASSRQGTDTQYF
TRBV7-9 TRBD1 16 CASRPRLGQPKNIQYF
TRBV29-1 TRBD1 14 CSVKPGQGAGAQYF
TRBV29-1 . 13 CSVEGNRYTEAFF
TRBV10-3 . 15 CAISSGTASSYEQYF
TRBV7-2 . 14 CASSFPSNWAGYTF
TRBV2 TRBD1 15 CASTPRTGGSETQYF
TRBV29-1 . 15 CSVGPSWISQETQYF
TRBV5-1 TRBD1 12 CASNRGLGEQFF
TRBV9 . 13 CASSVAANQPQHF
TRBV9 . 14 CASSPRLVYNEQFF
TRBV10-3 . 13 CAISFTVNTEAFF
TRBV5-6 . 16 CASSPVDSGNTGELFF
TRBV28 . 16 CASSLIPEAPQETQYF
TRBV2 . 11 CASRGQETQYF
TRBV5-1 . 14 CASSLSQQDYGYTF
TRBV27 . 14 CASSLVVGTDTQYF
TRBV4-3 . 11 CASSQEDTQYF
TRBV25-1 . 15 CASSEPERGNTEAFF
TRBV7-2 . 16 CASSLRDAIWGTEAFF
TRBV30 . 15 CAWSVSGTVLFKQFF
TRBV14 TRBD2 16 CASSLPGLAATDTQYF
TRBV5-4 . 16 CASSQGGRTLHNEQFF
TRBV7-9 . 14 CASSLAIIQETQYF
TRBV15 . 13 CATSRDFNYGYTF
TRBV20-1 . 10 CSARGLSQYF
TRBV6-5 . 13 CASSYPGNTEAFF
TRBV9 TRBD1 15 CASSADRGRSEKLFF
TRBV29-1 . 13 CSVESLFNTEAFF
TRBV9 . 14 CASSVIELGSPLHF
TRBV7-9 . 12 CARQGSYNEQFF
TRBV18 . 15 CASSPRGSGYNEQFF